This T cell receptor (beta chain) was found in a study of T cell responses to AZD1222 COVID-19 vaccine. Study-level findings and limits: Per reports, nearly half of all spike-specific TCRs target regions that are unmutated in variants. With two AZD1222 doses given, Spike-specific TCR breadth and depth both rose. Donors, mostly white British, included more females; clonal diversity was possibly underestimated.

Trimming cost V 3 bases and J 9 bases; bases outside gene matches: 11. The CDR3 runs 15 residues. Germline loops: CDR1 LNHDA, CDR2 SQIVND (reference sequence). The data were produced by immunoSEQ multiplex PCR, yet TCRdb's version contains in-frame clones alone and is incomplete. The sample lists around 78,000 clones, roughly 91% occurring once. Remarks on this clone: Its antigen is not known.

This clonotype was obtained from an adult in good health. Specimen: peripheral blood, collected on day 0 of AZD1222 vaccination. The chain carries TRBV19 and TRBJ1-2, with 9 bases fitting TRBD1. CDR3 sequence (DNA): TGTGCCAGTAGTATCCGGGGGCGACAGGGGGATCGCTACACCTTC. Its translation: CASSIRGRQGDRYTF. Together with reference TRBV19 and TRBJ1-2, the CDR3 gives the full variable domain: DGGITQSPKYLFRKEGQNVTLSCEQNLNHDAMYWYRQDPGQGLRLIYYSQIVNDFQKGDIAEGYSVSREKKESFPLTVTSAQKNPTAFYLCASSIRGRQGDRYTFGSGTRLTVV.